Presented here are 21 T cell receptor beta chains from one specimen sequenced in a study of beta chain features in type 1 diabetes (dated by TCRdb to 2017 to 2018). Preparation of the library involved the immunoSEQ multiplex PCR assay. The entire amount of isolated RNA was reverse transcribed using the High Capacity cDNA Reverse Transcription Kit, so the sequenced TCRB transcripts were expressed ones. Held by TCRdb, this immuneACCESS table contains in-frame sequences only and omits some clones. Under half of the omission traces to an unresolved V gene where checked; the cause of the rest is unknown. Across this sample there are 550,000 to 850,000 clones, with about an eighth seen only once. The ten largest clones take up approximately 0.022% of the sample. Their target antigens are unknown. Beyond this particular receptor, the publication reports: A moderate but significant shortening of TCRB CDR3 length was observed in type 1 diabetes patients in all four CD4+ subsets.

What was sequenced was naive CD4+ T cells from blood. The cell subset or site tag for this specimen amounts to: true naive CD4+ T cells. The source is a man between 18 and 29 years old with type 1 diabetes.

This clone was recorded a few times. The gene calls are TRBV29-1 and TRBJ2-7; 7 nucleotides line up with TRBD1. Per germline, CDR1 SQVTM and CDR2 ANQGSEA. The CDR3 runs to 13 residues. With 5 bases clipped from V and 3 bases from J, the junction kept 7 bases outside the gene matches. This CDR3 reads CSVRQGKGYEQYF. In DNA form, the CDR3 reads TGCAGCGTTAGACAGGGAAAGGGCTACGAGCAGTACTTC.

This clone was detected only a few times. This rearrangement joins TRBV28 to TRBJ2-1, with D possibly TRBD1 on 8 matching bases. V lost 3 bases, J lost 2 bases, and 14 bases lay in between. There are 16 residues in the CDR3. CDR1 MDHEN and CDR2 SYDVKM come from the germline V gene. The CDR3 region has the DNA TGTGCCAGCAGTTTGGGGGGGGACAGGCCCTACAATGAGCAGTTCTTC. Protein: CASSLGGDRPYNEQFF. Full variable domain (remainder filled in from reference TRBV28 and TRBJ2-1): DVKVTQSSRYLVKRTGEKVFLECVQDMDHENMFWYRQDPGLGLRLIYFSYDVKMKEKGDIPEGYSVSREKKERFSLILESASTNQTSMYLCASSLGGDRPYNEQFFGPGTRLTVL.

This clone was observed a handful of times. This chain connects TRBV5-6 to TRBJ2-1; 9 bases agree with TRBD1. Germline loops: CDR1 SGHDT, CDR2 YYEEEE. The ends lost 4 bases at V and 10 bases at J; junction bases unmatched: 12. CDR3 length equals 15 residues. This chain's CDR3 is CASSRRDRDVGEQFF. In nucleotides, the CDR3 is TGTGCCAGCAGCCGTAGGGACAGGGATGTCGGGGAGCAGTTCTTC. Using reference TRBV5-6 and TRBJ2-1 for the parts outside the CDR3, the full variable domain is DAGVTQSPTHLIKTRGQQVTLRCSPKSGHDTVSWYQQALGQGPQFIFQYYEEEERQRGNFPDRFSGHQFPNYSSELNVNALLLGDSALYLCASSRRDRDVGEQFFGPGTRLTVL.

V is TRBV7-9 and J is TRBJ2-1, with 9 nucleotides matching TRBD1. There are 15 residues in the CDR3. V dropped 7 bases and J dropped 7; count of bases not matched to a gene: 11. From germline, CDR1 is SEHNR and CDR2 FQNEAQ (reference sequence). The CDR3 region is CASTREVDRGNEQFF. The CDR3 DNA is TGTGCCAGCACCCGAGAGGTGGACAGGGGAAATGAGCAGTTCTTC.

The chain joins TRBV30 to TRBJ1-3; 7 bases agree with TRBD1. The trim removed 7 bases at V and 7 bases at J, leaving 13 bases unmatched. From germline, CDR1 is GTSNPN and CDR2 SVGIG (reference sequence). The CDR3 is 14 residues long. CDR3 loop: CASPLGTEKNTIYF. Here the CDR3 DNA reads TGTGCCTCACCACTGGGGACAGAAAAGAACACCATATATTTT.

This clone was seen a few times. CDR3: CAWALDRGQETQYF. The CDR3 DNA follows: TGTGCCTGGGCTCTGGACAGGGGGCAAGAGACCCAGTACTTC. The chain employs TRBV30 and TRBJ2-5; 10 positions match TRBD1. The CDR3 runs 14 residues. Germline CDR1 reads GTSNPN; CDR2 reads SVGIG (reference sequence). V lost 5 bases to trimming and J lost 2 bases; unmatched junction nucleotides: 5.

In this sample, this clone turned up a few times. The chain employs TRBV5-1 and TRBJ2-6, with 7 positions matching TRBD1. Germline V gene data show CDR1 as SGHRS and CDR2 as YFSETQ. The length of the CDR3 is 17 residues. Trimming removed 1 base from V and 2 bases from J; junction bases left unmatched: 6. The CDR3 protein is CASSLRTGLTGANVLTF. As DNA, the CDR3 is TGCGCCAGCAGCTTGCGGACAGGCCTGACTGGGGCCAACGTCCTGACTTTC.

There are a few counts of this clone. The rearrangement uses TRBV29-1 and TRBJ2-7, with 10 bases aligning to TRBD1. CDR1 is SQVTM and CDR2 is ANQGSEA in the germline V gene. CDR3 size: 12 residues. The V gene end was trimmed by 6 bases and the J gene end by 10 bases; junction bases not matched to a gene: 9. The CDR3 bases are TGCAGCGTCTACGGGACAGGGGTGTCCCAGTACTTC. Protein sequence: CSVYGTGVSQYF.

The V call is TRBV10-3, the J call TRBJ2-7; D uncertain. Trimming stripped 4 bases from V and 3 bases from J, with 10 bases between. Germline V CDR1 and CDR2: ENHRY, SYGVKD. The CDR3 is made up of 13 amino acids. Here the CDR3 reads CAISARQDYEQYF. In nucleotides, the CDR3 is TGTGCCATCAGTGCCCGGCAAGACTACGAGCAGTACTTC.

There are a few counts of this clone. The V and J genes are TRBV5-1 and TRBJ1-2, with D unclear. The CDR3 spans 15 residues. Trimming removed 1 base from V and 2 bases from J, with 12 bases in between. CDR1 and CDR2 (germline): SGHRS, YFSETQ. The CDR3 region has the DNA TGCGCCAGCAGCTTGTTAATCGGGGAAAACTATGGCTACACCTTC. This encodes CASSLLIGENYGYTF.

The chain couples TRBV19 to TRBJ2-3; TRBD2 might be the D (6 bases). CDR1 and CDR2 (germline): LNHDA, SQIVND (reference sequence). CDR3 length equals 15 residues. V dropped 5 bases and J dropped 2 bases, with 14 bases sitting between them. CDR3 sequence (DNA): TGTGCCAGTAGTCCCCGTTGGGGGGACACAGATACGCAGTATTTT. Translation: CASSPRWGDTDTQYF.

The gene calls are TRBV30 and TRBJ2-4; 7 bases agree with TRBD2. V lost 5 bases and J lost 3; bases outside the gene matches: 7. CDR1 is GTSNPN and CDR2 is SVGIG in the germline V gene (reference sequence). The CDR3 length is 14 residues. DNA of the CDR3: TGTGCCTGGGCTCGGCGGGGGATCAAAAACATTCAGTACTTC. As protein: CAWARRGIKNIQYF.

The genes are TRBV6-6 and TRBJ2-7; TRBD2 agrees at 9 bases. V lost 10 bases and J lost 6; bases outside the gene matches: 10. Germline CDR1 is MNHNY and CDR2 is SVGAGI (reference sequence). The CDR3 sequence is 13 residues long. The CDR3 is CAIQERGAPEQYF. For the CDR3, the DNA is TGTGCCATCCAGGAGCGGGGGGCCCCCGAGCAGTACTTC.

The chain combines TRBV25-1 with TRBJ2-1; D may be TRBD2 (5 bases). V was trimmed by 1 base and J by 10 bases, leaving 11 bases between them. The CDR3 is made up of 13 amino acids. Per germline, CDR1 MGHDK and CDR2 SYGVNS. The CDR3 is CASSESPPGEQFF. The CDR3 bases are TGTGCCAGCAGTGAATCCCCCCCGGGGGAGCAGTTCTTC.

This CDR3 reads CASSLLMITEAFF. The CDR3 nucleotides read TGCGCCAGCAGCCTATTGATGATAACTGAAGCTTTCTTT. The V call is TRBV5-1, the J call TRBJ1-1; D remains ambiguous. The germline V gene encodes CDR1 SGHRS and CDR2 YFSETQ. CDR3 size: 13 residues. V was trimmed by 4 bases and J by 5 bases, leaving 12 bases between them. Based on the CDR3 plus reference TRBV5-1 and TRBJ1-1, the full variable domain is KAGVTQTPRYLIKTRGQQVTLSCSPISGHRSVSWYQQTPGQGLQFLFEYFSETQRNKGNFPGRFSGRQFSNSRSEMNVSTLELGDSALYLCASSLLMITEAFFGQGTRLTVV.

V and J are TRBV10-3 and TRBJ2-3; 12 bases line up with TRBD2. The CDR3 runs to 14 residues. Germline CDR1 ENHRY, CDR2 SYGVKD. V lost 7 bases and J lost 6; bases outside the gene matches: 5. The CDR3 sequence is CAIMASGGADTQYF. Here the CDR3 DNA reads TGTGCCATCATGGCTAGCGGGGGGGCCGATACGCAGTATTTT.

In its sample, this clone was seen a few times. The chain joins TRBV28 to TRBJ1-6; TRBD1 agrees at 9 bases. This CDR3 has 18 residues. With 5 bases clipped from V and 0 bases from J, the junction kept 8 bases outside the gene matches. From germline, CDR1 is MDHEN and CDR2 SYDVKM. CDR3: CASSPGTGKGSYNSPLHF. CDR3 DNA sequence: TGTGCCAGCAGTCCCGGGACAGGGAAGGGCTCCTATAATTCACCCCTCCACTTT.

The CDR3 sequence is CSVGQGVSNQPQHF. The CDR3 DNA reads as TGCAGCGTGGGACAGGGGGTGTCTAATCAGCCCCAGCATTTT. This chain links TRBV29-1 with TRBJ1-5, with 11 nucleotides matching TRBD1. Germline CDR1 SQVTM, CDR2 ANQGSEA. With 6 bases clipped from V and 4 bases from J, the junction kept 5 bases outside the gene matches. This CDR3 spans 14 amino acids.

The rearrangement uses TRBV7-2 and TRBJ2-3; possible D gene TRBD1, 6 bases. CDR1 is SGHTA and CDR2 is FQGNSA in the germline V gene. The V and J ends lost 3 bases and 3 bases respectively, with 7 bases between them. The CDR3 runs to 13 residues. CDR3 sequence (DNA): TGTGCCAGCAGCTTTAGGGGGACAGATACGCAGTATTTT. The encoded protein is CASSFRGTDTQYF.

The rearrangement uses TRBV4-1 and TRBJ1-1, with 8 nucleotides matching TRBD1. Germline CDR1 reads MGHRA; CDR2 reads YSYEKL. CDR3 length: 14 residues. Losses at the gene ends were 4 bases for V and 7 bases for J; bases not matched to a gene: 8. CDR3: CASSPGTGQIEAFF. The DNA of the CDR3 is TGCGCCAGCAGCCCTGGGACAGGTCAAATTGAAGCTTTCTTT.

The gene calls are TRBV5-8 and TRBJ2-1, with 8 bases identical to TRBD1. Germline values: CDR1 SGHTS, CDR2 YDEGEE. V trimming: 4 bases; J trimming: 3 bases; junction bases outside the gene matches: 9. The CDR3 is 16 residues long. The CDR3 is CASSTFQGAGYNEQFF. The CDR3 nucleotides read TGTGCCAGCAGCACCTTCCAGGGGGCTGGCTACAATGAGCAGTTCTTC.